These 22 T cell receptor beta chains came from one sample sequenced in a study of T-cell reconstitution after alpha-beta-depleted transplantation in children. Library preparation (for TCRbeta) was performed with unique molecular identifiers. TCRdb analysed the PCR reads with MiXCR anew, one entry per CDR3 protein. The sample consists of more than 500,000 distinct CDR3 sequences, roughly an eighth of them appearing once. The sequences come from PBMCs, mostly from graft donor cells, collected 180 days after TCRalphabeta/CD19-depleted stem cell transplant. The receptors were sampled from a female patient under 10 years old who had a stem cell transplant for aplastic anemia, so the T cells may come from the graft donor.

The chain combines TRBV29-1 with TRBJ2-1; D not certain. The CDR3 is made up of 15 amino acids. V gave up 7 bases and J gave up 2 bases, with 18 bases separating them. Germline CDR1 is SQVTM and CDR2 is ANQGSEA. The CDR3: CSGKPGWGTYNEQFF. CDR3 sequence (DNA): TGCAGCGGAAAACCGGGCTGGGGTACCTACAATGAGCAGTTCTTC.

The chain uses TRBV20-1 and TRBJ2-1; D is tentatively TRBD1 or TRBD2 (6 bases each). CDR1 is DFQATT, CDR2 SNEGSKA, per germline (reference sequence). CDR3 size: 14 residues. DNA of the CDR3: TGCACCGAGGGGGATGGGAGGTCCTACAATGAGCAGTTCTTC. Its protein product is CTEGDGRSYNEQFF.

This clonotype has a count of ten or more. The chain employs TRBV29-1 and TRBJ2-2, with 8 bases identical to TRBD1. The CDR3 is 14 residues long. Germline V gene lookup returns CDR1 SQVTM and CDR2 ANQGSEA. Unmatched junction bases numbered 9, after V lost 7 bases and J lost 5 bases. The CDR3 reads CSAGQGGFTGELFF. The CDR3 DNA follows: TGCAGCGCCGGACAGGGTGGATTTACCGGGGAGCTGTTTTTT.

There are a few counts of this clonotype. The J gene is TRBJ2-1, the V gene TRBV5-1; D is unclear. The ends were cut back, 4 bases at V and 7 bases at J, with 12 bases in the middle. CDR3 length: 13 residues. CDR1 is SGHRS and CDR2 is YFSETQ in the germline V gene. CDR3 sequence reads: CASSPLVGNEQFF. The CDR3 bases are TGCGCCAGCAGCCCTCTAGTGGGGAATGAGCAGTTCTTC.

The chain combines TRBV19 with TRBJ1-5; no clear D gene. The CDR3 has 14 amino acids. The germline gives CDR1 LNHDA, CDR2 SQIVND (reference sequence). V was trimmed by 2 bases and J by 3 bases, leaving 8 bases between them. CDR3 residues: CASSIIGFNQPQHF. CDR3 DNA sequence: TGTGCCAGTAGTATAATCGGGTTCAATCAGCCCCAGCATTTT.

This clonotype was found a few times. V and J are TRBV15 and TRBJ1-4; D unresolved. V was shortened by 5 bases and J by 8 bases, with 12 bases between the two germline ends. CDR1 LNHNV and CDR2 YYDKDF come from the germline V gene (reference sequence). The CDR3 loop spans 13 amino acids. DNA of the CDR3: TGTGCCACCAGCGGTCCTGCGGGGGAAAAACTGTTTTTT. Amino acids: CATSGPAGEKLFF.

This clonotype was detected many times. The junction and the germline gene differ at one end; a read error may be behind it. This rearrangement joins TRBV29-1 to TRBJ1-4; tentative D call: TRBD1 (5 bases). This CDR3 spans 13 amino acids. Germline CDR1 SQVTM, CDR2 ANQGSEA. The CDR3 nucleotides read TGCAGCGTCGAAGCCCGAACAGGTGAAAAACTGTTTTTT. Translated: CSVEARTGEKLFF.

The chain combines TRBV12-3 or TRBV12-4 with TRBJ1-5; D unresolved. V was clipped by 6 bases and J by 1 base, with 13 bases between them. CDR3 length: 15 residues. The CDR3 sequence is CASSPRRLSNQPQHF. DNA for the CDR3: TGTGCCAGCAGCCCCAGGCGGTTAAGCAATCAGCCCCAGCATTTT.

V usage is TRBV5-4 and J usage is TRBJ2-2; D possibly corresponds to TRBD1 (6 bases). V was pared by 4 bases and J by 5 bases, with 15 bases between. The CDR3 runs 15 residues. CDR1 SGHNT and CDR2 YYREEE come from the germline V gene (reference sequence). CDR3 nucleotides: TGTGCCAGCAGCGTCGGGACATCCTTTACCGGGGAGCTGTTTTTT. This encodes CASSVGTSFTGELFF. Supplemented by reference TRBV5-4 and TRBJ2-2, the full variable domain reads ETGVTQSPTHLIKTRGQQVTLRCSSQSGHNTVSWYQQALGQGPQFIFQYYREEENGRGNFPPRFSGLQFPNYSSELNVNALELDDSALYLCASSVGTSFTGELFFGEGSRLTVL.

This clonotype has a handful of counts. The J gene is TRBJ2-7, the V gene TRBV7-6, with D perhaps TRBD1 (6 bases). Germline CDR1 is SGHVS and CDR2 is FNYEAQ. This CDR3 spans 18 amino acids. V lost 5 bases, J lost 1 base, and 24 bases lay in between. Here the CDR3 reads CASSREIGQLGSSYEQYF. CDR3 bases: TGTGCCAGCAGCCGAGAGATCGGACAGCTAGGAAGTTCCTACGAGCAGTACTTC.

The table lists this clonotype with a few counts. The genes are TRBV11-2 and TRBJ2-7, with D unclear. The CDR3 covers 13 residues. The V end was cut by 7 bases, the J end by 3 bases, with 13 bases between. The germline CDR1 and CDR2 sequences are SGHAT and FQNNGV. Here the CDR3 DNA reads TGTGCCAGCACCTCTGGACGGTACTACGAGCAGTACTTC. Residues: CASTSGRYYEQYF.

This clonotype appeared a few times. The V and J genes are TRBV5-8 and TRBJ2-1, with no clear D. Germline CDR1 reads SGHTS; CDR2 reads YDEGEE. The V end lost 1 base, the J end lost 2 bases, and 10 bases lay between the germline ends. CDR3 length: 15 residues. CDR3 protein: CASSLSPTPYNEQFF. The CDR3 coding sequence is TGTGCCAGCAGCTTGTCTCCGACCCCCTACAATGAGCAGTTCTTC.

V gene TRBV28 combines with J gene TRBJ1-1; D is ambiguous. Trimming removed 2 bases at V and 5 bases at J, with 18 bases between. There are 16 residues in the CDR3. Germline V CDR1 and CDR2: MDHEN, SYDVKM. The CDR3 here is CASSLEVWQAVTEAFF. Written as DNA, the CDR3 is TGTGCCAGCAGTTTAGAGGTCTGGCAGGCGGTGACTGAAGCTTTCTTT.

V and J are TRBV12-3 or TRBV12-4 and TRBJ2-3; D might be TRBD1 or TRBD2, each matching 5 bases. V shed 1 base and J shed 3 bases, with 17 bases lying between them. CDR3 size: 17 residues. This CDR3 reads CASSLGGKTKRTDTQYF. CDR3 DNA sequence: TGTGCCAGCAGTTTAGGGGGGAAGACTAAGAGGACAGATACGCAGTATTTT.

This clonotype came up a few times. The CDR3 protein is CASSRFILAGGPTSNTGELFF. The CDR3 nucleotides are TGTGCCAGCAGTAGGTTCATACTAGCGGGAGGCCCGACGTCGAACACCGGGGAGCTGTTTTTT. V usage is TRBV27 and J usage is TRBJ2-2; TRBD2 agrees at 12 bases. From germline, CDR1 is MNHEY and CDR2 SMNVEV (reference sequence). The V and J ends lost 5 bases and 0 bases, in that order; junction bases with no gene match: 16. The CDR3 extends over 21 amino acids.

This clonotype was observed a single time. V and J are TRBV18 and TRBJ2-1, with 8 positions matching TRBD2. Germline-derived CDR1 and CDR2 are KGHSH and LQKENI. The V gene end was trimmed by 1 base and the J gene end by 8 bases; junction bases not matched to a gene: 10. The CDR3 contains 16 residues. The CDR3, as DNA: TGTGCCAGCTCACCACGGCCGGGACTAGGGCGCGATGAGCAGTTCTTC. This codes for CASSPRPGLGRDEQFF.

The gene calls are TRBV4-3 and TRBJ2-1; TRBD2 is a possible D gene (5 bases). This CDR3 has 16 amino acids. Germline-derived CDR1 and CDR2 are LGHNA and YSLEER. Between the trimmed V and J ends, which lost 1 base and 4 bases, there was a span of 14 bases. Written as DNA, the CDR3 is TGCGCCAGCAGCCAAGCTAGCCCGAACCTTTACAATGAGCAGTTCTTC. This translates into CASSQASPNLYNEQFF.

The chain joins TRBV20-1 to TRBJ2-3; TRBD1 aligns across 9 bases. CDR1 is DFQATT, CDR2 SNEGSKA, per germline (reference sequence). The CDR3 extends over 16 amino acids. Trimming cost V 1 base and J 4 bases; bases outside gene matches: 9. In DNA, the CDR3 is TGCAGTGCTAGAGCTACCGGGACAGGGCTCTCAGATACGCAGTATTTT. Residues: CSARATGTGLSDTQYF.

This clonotype came up many times. The rearrangement joins TRBV20-1 to TRBJ2-1; tentatively, D is TRBD1 (5 bases). With 3 bases removed from V and 2 bases from J, the gap between germline ends came to 5 bases. The CDR3 covers 12 residues. The germline CDR1 and CDR2 sequences are DFQATT and SNEGSKA (reference sequence). The CDR3 region has the DNA TGCAGTGCTAGGACAGCCTACAATGAGCAGTTCTTC. Its translation is CSARTAYNEQFF.

Ten or more counts support this clonotype. This sequence joins TRBV5-1 and TRBJ2-2, with 7 nucleotides matching TRBD1. The CDR3 loop spans 16 amino acids. V shed 1 base, J shed 0 bases, and the junction held 3 bases outside the gene matches. CDR1 and CDR2 (germline): SGHRS, YFSETQ. CDR3 sequence (DNA): TGCGCCAGCAGCTTGACAGGGGCCGCGAACACCGGGGAGCTGTTTTTT. As protein: CASSLTGAANTGELFF.

This clonotype has only a few counts. The J gene is TRBJ2-3, the V gene TRBV4-3, with 8 bases aligning to TRBD1. Trimming removed 0 bases from V and 3 bases from J; junction bases left unmatched: 11. CDR1 and CDR2 (germline): LGHNA, YSLEER. The CDR3 covers 18 residues. The CDR3 loop is CASSQDWAGGYGTDTQYF. The CDR3 DNA sequence: TGCGCCAGCAGCCAAGATTGGGCAGGGGGCTATGGTACAGATACGCAGTATTTT.

V usage is TRBV7-3 and J usage is TRBJ2-7; 9 bases match TRBD2. Per germline, CDR1 SGHTA and CDR2 FQGTGA. CDR3 length: 15 residues. V shed 4 bases, J shed 5 bases, and the junction held 9 bases outside the gene matches. CDR3 nucleotides: TGTGCCAGCAGCTCTCACGGACTAGCGCCTGACGAGCAGTACTTC. This encodes CASSSHGLAPDEQYF.